A single sample is the source of the 20 T cell receptor beta chains below, sequenced in a study of shared clonotypes between healthy human individuals (dated by TCRdb to 2020 to 2021). Library generation was performed with the immunoSEQ multiplex PCR assay. TCRdb retrieved this table from immuneACCESS and kept in-frame rearrangements only. Not all clones are present; in checked studies, unresolved V genes account for under half, and no reason is known for the remainder. This sample holds over 400,000 clones; almost 80% were observed only once. The leading ten clones occupy about 11% of the sample. The specimen was PBMCs. The receptors stem from a woman aged 40 to 50 in good health. Some clones in this sample may be carry-over from other donors' samples.

The chain is built from TRBV4-2 and TRBJ2-3; 10 bases fit TRBD2. The V segment lost 1 base and the J segment 6 bases; nucleotides outside the gene matches: 19. CDR3 size: 20 residues. CDR1 and CDR2 from the germline V gene are LGHNA and YNFKEQ. The DNA of the CDR3 is TGTGCCAGCAGCCAAGTCTTCTCTAGCGGGAGAGCCCTAGGTGGTGATACGCAGTATTTT. Translation gives CASSQVFSSGRALGGDTQYF.

Details on this clone: Different DNA sequences within this sample yield the same CDR3. The V call is TRBV9, the J call TRBJ1-2; the D is unclear. The CDR3 has 15 residues. V lost 0 bases and J 0 bases, leaving 9 bases between the germline ends. Germline V CDR1 and CDR2: SGDLS, YYNGEE. This CDR3 reads CASSVAPTANYGYTF. The CDR3 region has the DNA TGTGCCAGCAGCGTAGCCCCAACAGCTAACTATGGCTACACCTTC. The whole variable domain, filled in from reference TRBV9 and TRBJ1-2, reads DSGVTQTPKHLITATGQRVTLRCSPRSGDLSVYWYQQSLDQGLQFLIQYYNGEERAKGNILERFSAQQFPDLHSELNLSSLELGDSALYFCASSVAPTANYGYTFGSGTRLTVV.

V and J are TRBV27 and TRBJ2-2; no firm D call. The germline gives CDR1 MNHEY, CDR2 SMNVEV (reference sequence). CDR3 length: 14 amino acids. V was pared by 5 bases and J by 2 bases, with 9 bases between. The CDR3 region is CASSSSFNTGELFF. CDR3 nucleotides: TGTGCCAGCAGTAGCTCTTTTAACACCGGGGAGCTGTTTTTT.

This chain joins TRBV5-1 and TRBJ2-2, with 7 nucleotides matching TRBD1. Germline V gene data show CDR1 as SGHRS and CDR2 as YFSETQ. Trimming removed 4 bases from V and 4 bases from J; junction bases left unmatched: 7. The CDR3 spans 15 residues. CDR3 sequence reads: CASSAGGQVTGELFF. The DNA of the CDR3 is TGCGCCAGCAGCGCTGGAGGACAGGTCACCGGGGAGCTGTTTTTT.

This chain joins TRBV2 and TRBJ2-5, with D possibly being TRBD2 (6 bases). The length of the CDR3 is 14 residues. Deletions cut 4 bases from V and 1 base from J, with 10 bases between. CDR1 and CDR2 from the germline V gene are SNHLY and FYNNEI. CDR3 in DNA: TGTGCCAGCAGTGCCCAACTAGCCCAAGAGACCCAGTACTTC. This translates into CASSAQLAQETQYF.

This sequence joins TRBV11-2 and TRBJ1-3; TRBD1 might be the D (6 bases). Trimming left V 0 bases short and J 3 bases short, with 9 bases between. The CDR3 extends over 15 amino acids. Germline V gene lookup returns CDR1 SGHAT and CDR2 FQNNGV. This chain's CDR3 is CASSLEGAVGNTIYF. CDR3 DNA sequence: TGTGCCAGCAGCTTAGAGGGGGCGGTTGGAAACACCATATATTTT.

Notes on this clone: At one of its ends the junction is not consistent with the germline gene, which may arise from a read error. The J gene is TRBJ2-5, the V gene TRBV5-4; D perhaps matches TRBD1 (6 bases). The germline gives CDR1 SGHNT, CDR2 YYREEE (reference sequence). This CDR3 is built from 15 residues. In nucleotides, the CDR3 is TGTGCCACCAGCCTCAAGGGGGAAGGAGGAGAGACCCAGTACTTC. Protein: CATSLKGEGGETQYF. The full variable domain, its missing parts supplied by reference TRBV5-4 and TRBJ2-5, is ETGVTQSPTHLIKTRGQQVTLRCSSQSGHNTVSWYQQALGQGPQFIFQYYREEENGRGNFPPRFSGLQFPNYSSELNVNALELDDSALYLCATSLKGEGGETQYFGPGTRLLVL.

This clone appeared a single time. CDR3 residues: CASRSSGLNEQFF. Written as DNA, the CDR3 is TGTGCCAGCAGGAGTAGCGGGTTGAATGAGCAGTTCTTC. The V call is TRBV7-2, the J call TRBJ2-1, with TRBD2 matching 7 bases. The CDR3 is 13 residues long. V lost 6 bases to trimming and J lost 7 bases; unmatched junction nucleotides: 6. From germline, CDR1 is SGHTA and CDR2 FQGNSA.

Here the CDR3 DNA reads TGTGCCAGCAGGCATACTAGCGGGCCCTTCTACGAGCAGTACTTC. Translating gives CASRHTSGPFYEQYF. The gene calls are TRBV4-2 and TRBJ2-7, with 9 bases aligning to TRBD2. The V gene end was trimmed by 6 bases and the J gene end by 3 bases; junction bases not matched to a gene: 9. The germline V gene encodes CDR1 LGHNA and CDR2 YNFKEQ. CDR3 length: 15 residues.

With regard to this clone: The same CDR3 also results from other DNA sequences found in this sample. The gene calls are TRBV2 and TRBJ2-7; D uncertain. Trimming cost V 3 bases and J 4 bases, with 10 bases left between them. The CDR3 is 13 amino acids. Germline loops: CDR1 SNHLY, CDR2 FYNNEI. The DNA of the CDR3 is TGTGCCAGCAGTGAGGGTGAACTTTACGAGCAGTACTTC. This gives the protein CASSEGELYEQYF.

The chain links TRBV28 to TRBJ2-7, with D unresolved. This CDR3 contains 12 residues. V was clipped by 0 bases and J by 2 bases, with 2 bases between them. Germline loops: CDR1 MDHEN, CDR2 SYDVKM. CDR3 in amino acids: CASSLWAYEQYF. The DNA for the CDR3 is TGTGCCAGCAGTTTATGGGCCTACGAGCAGTACTTC.

The V gene is TRBV7-8, the J gene TRBJ2-1; 10 nucleotides align to TRBD2. This CDR3 spans 16 amino acids. CDR1 and CDR2 (germline): SGHVS, FQNEAQ. V lost 0 bases to trimming and J lost 6 bases; unmatched junction nucleotides: 5. The CDR3 nucleotides are TGTGCCAGCAGCTTAGCGAGCGGGAGGGCGAGCAATGAGCAGTTCTTC. This encodes CASSLASGRASNEQFF.

This clone was recorded only once. The chain employs TRBV7-3 and TRBJ2-7, with D perhaps TRBD2 (6 bases). The V gene's germline CDR1 is SGHTA and CDR2 FQGTGA. The V end was cut by 3 bases, the J end by 5 bases, with 14 bases between. CDR3 size: 14 residues. CDR3 sequence: CASSFGGPGDEQYF. The CDR3 nucleotides are TGTGCCAGCAGCTTCGGAGGGCCGGGGGACGAGCAGTACTTC. Full variable domain (missing parts from reference TRBV7-3 and TRBJ2-7): GAGVSQTPSNKVTEKGKYVELRCDPISGHTALYWYRQSLGQGPEFLIYFQGTGAADDSGLPNDRFFAVRPEGSVSTLKIQRTERGDSAVYLCASSFGGPGDEQYFGPGTRLTVT.

This clone was seen a few times. The V call is TRBV9, the J call TRBJ2-2; 7 bases match TRBD1. Germline-derived CDR1 and CDR2 are SGDLS and YYNGEE. The CDR3 contains 16 residues. J lost 1 base, V lost 2 bases, and 5 bases had no gene match. This CDR3 is CASSVRGDRNTGELFF. The CDR3 region has the DNA TGTGCCAGCAGCGTCCGTGGGGACAGGAACACCGGGGAGCTGTTTTTT.

Turning to this clone: One base away lies a much larger clone, so this may be a sequencing read error. The chain couples TRBV29-1 to TRBJ1-1, with TRBD1 as a possible D gene (5 bases). The CDR3 contains 13 residues. Germline V gene lookup returns CDR1 SQVTM and CDR2 ANQGSEA. This chain's CDR3 is CSVQPDTYTEAYF. In DNA form, the CDR3 reads TGCAGCGTACAGCCGGACACCTACACTGAAGCTTACTTT. The entire variable domain, with the rest obtained from reference TRBV29-1 and TRBJ1-1, is as follows: SAVISQKPSRDICQRGTSLTIQCQVDSQVTMMFWYRQQPGQSLTLIATANQGSEATYESGFVIDKFPISRPNLTFSTLTVSNMSPEDSSIYLCSVQPDTYTEAYFGQGTRLTVV.

The rearrangement links TRBV5-1 to TRBJ1-1; D remains ambiguous. V was trimmed by 0 bases and J by 0 bases, leaving 9 bases between them. CDR1 and CDR2 (germline): SGHRS, YFSETQ. CDR3 length: 15 residues. As DNA, the CDR3 is TGCGCCAGCAGCTTGGCCCACGGCTTGAACACTGAAGCTTTCTTT. Protein: CASSLAHGLNTEAFF.

The V gene is TRBV7-2, the J gene TRBJ2-2; D is perhaps TRBD1 or TRBD2 (5 bases each). Between the trimmed V and J ends, which lost 5 bases and 5 bases, there was a span of 18 bases. Looked up from germline, CDR1 is SGHTA and CDR2 is FQGNSA. This CDR3 region has 16 residues. This chain's CDR3 is CASSPEVGERTGELFF. CDR3 sequence (DNA): TGTGCCAGCAGCCCCGAAGTGGGGGAAAGGACCGGGGAGCTGTTTTTT.

This clone was observed a few times. The J gene is TRBJ1-1, the V gene TRBV6-1; weak D call: TRBD1 (6 bases). Germline CDR1 is MNHNS and CDR2 is SASEGT. The CDR3 extends over 16 amino acids. Trimming stripped 2 bases from V and 6 bases from J, with 19 bases between. DNA of the CDR3: TGTGCCAGCAGTGAACACAGGGCGGAGGGTTGGGCTGAAGCTTTCTTT. Its translation is CASSEHRAEGWAEAFF.

This chain joins TRBV4-3 and TRBJ1-1; D is possibly TRBD1 (5 bases). Germline V lookup: CDR1 LGHNA, CDR2 YSLEER. V was trimmed by 3 bases and J by 10 bases, leaving 15 bases between them. This CDR3 spans 13 amino acids. The CDR3 region is CASSQNRDLGAFF. CDR3 nucleotide sequence: TGCGCCAGCAGCCAGAACCGGGACTTGGGAGCTTTCTTT.

This clone was detected a few times. The chain has TRBV14 and TRBJ2-2, with D perhaps matching TRBD1 (6 bases). V was shortened by 1 base and J by 6 bases, with 12 bases between the two germline ends. This CDR3 region has 15 residues. Per the germline V gene, CDR1 is SGHDN and CDR2 is FVKESK. The CDR3 bases are TGTGCCAGCAGCCAAGGCAGGGGTATCGCCGGGGAGCTGTTTTTT. This encodes CASSQGRGIAGELFF.